This entry features one T cell receptor (beta chain) sequence. This entry is derived from a study of blood T cells in healthy people across ages. Next came a second PCR, run for 7 to 11 cycles, which used a sample-barcoded 5' primer along with a J-beta primer mix. TCRdb re-called the 5' RACE reads through MiXCR, storing one row per CDR3 protein. This sample yields some 1.4 million distinct CDR3 sequences, of which roughly 40% are seen a single time; roughly 7.7% belongs to the top ten. The CDR3 sequence is 16 residues long. CDR1 and CDR2 from the germline V gene are SGHRS and YFSETQ. Between the trimmed V and J ends, which lost 1 base and 6 bases, there was a span of 16 bases.

The chain recombines TRBV5-1 with TRBJ2-2; D is possibly TRBD2 (7 bases). This receptor was obtained from a woman under 30 in good health. The sample consisted of blood. The CDR3 loop reads CASSLRRGTNAGELFF. The CDR3 bases are TGCGCCAGCAGCTTGAGAAGGGGGACTAACGCCGGGGAGCTGTTTTTT.